This TCR beta chain was sequenced in a study of T cell responses to AZD1222 COVID-19 vaccine. Study observations and caveats: Two AZD1222 doses significantly raised spike-specific TCR breadth and depth over controls.

Method: immunoSEQ multiplex PCR; TCRdb's copy keeps in-frame clones and lacks some. Altogether about 92,000 clones are present, approximately 91% being singletons, with the ten largest covering about 24%. Germline V gene data show CDR1 as SGHTA and CDR2 as FQGTGA. The trim removed 6 bases at V and 5 bases at J, leaving 5 bases unmatched. The CDR3 is 14 residues long. With regard to this clone: The antigen is not known.

The sample consisted of peripheral blood, taken on day 0 of AZD1222 vaccination. The chain recombines TRBV7-3 with TRBJ1-1; 11 nucleotides line up with TRBD1. This clonotype was obtained from an adult in good health. The CDR3 DNA is TGTGCCAGCAGATCCGGGACAGGGGGTACTGAAGCTTTCTTT. It codes for CASRSGTGGTEAFF.